This TCR beta chain came from a study of CD8 T cells in Susac syndrome. Overall study results and limits: By the study's own acknowledgment, its TCR sequencing and HLA analysis included relatively few individuals.

Concerning this clonotype itself: Its target is not known.

In blood CD8+ and CD4+ T cells, TCR beta underwent sequencing. With random hexamers, reverse transcription was performed on roughly 0.5 to 1 ug of RNA. Via MiXCR, TCRdb re-called the immunoSEQ multiplex PCR reads, giving one row per CDR3 protein. The sample has about 300,000 distinct CDR3 sequences, about 91% seen once. The V end lost 10 bases, the J end lost 1 base, and 19 bases lay between the germline ends. The V gene's germline CDR1 is MNHNS and CDR2 SASEGT. The CDR3 length is 15 residues. The source of this sequence is a human donor with multiple sclerosis. This chain connects TRBV6-1 to TRBJ1-1; D remains ambiguous. The sequenced material came from CD8+ T cells from PBMCs. The CDR3: CATSLMPTKNTEAFF. CDR3 sequence (DNA): TGTGCCACCTCATTAATGCCCACTAAGAACACTGAAGCTTTCTTT.